This TCR beta chain was observed in a study of T cells after yellow fever vaccination. V was trimmed by 2 bases and J by 6 bases, leaving 13 bases between them. Germline V gene sequence: CDR1 SGHNT, CDR2 YYREEE (reference sequence). There are 14 residues in the CDR3. General study points: High-abundance clonotypes from the bulk population could contaminate FACS-sorted repertoires.

A note on this clonotype: Its matching antigen is unknown.

TCRdb analysed the 5' RACE reads with MiXCR anew, one entry per CDR3 protein. The sample has a few hundred thousand distinct CDR3 sequences; 6.2% are singletons. The J gene is TRBJ2-3, the V gene TRBV5-4; a weak D match, TRBD1 (6 bases). The sequencing used PBMCs, collected 5 days after the yellow fever booster vaccination. The clonotype comes from a man aged 25 to 40 who received the YFV17D yellow fever vaccine. CDR3 DNA: TGTGCCAGCAGCTTAAGACAGGACGGGGATACGCAGTATTTT. This gives the protein CASSLRQDGDTQYF.